The 25 T cell receptor beta chains below were found in one sample sequenced in a study of a mutant IDH1 vaccine in newly diagnosed glioma. The time point denotes: week 11, during vaccination. Doses consisted of 300 ug of mutant IDH1 20-mer peptide each, paired with topical imiquimod. Profiling relied on immunoSEQ multiplex PCR, and the TCRdb table lists in-frame clones only, not all of them. The profile covers some 120,000 clones, with around three quarters appearing a single time and 5% to 6% taken by the ten largest. These receptors have no known antigen. Here the sequenced sample was PBMCs, taken from a glioma patient whose treatment included an IDH1 peptide vaccine. The receptors originated from a man aged 35-49 years with glioma.

The CDR3 region is CASSFDSTDTQYF. CDR3 nucleotide sequence: TGTGCCAGCAGCTTCGATAGCACAGATACGCAGTATTTT. The gene calls are TRBV5-6 and TRBJ2-3; D gene unclear. Germline V gene data show CDR1 as SGHDT and CDR2 as YYEEEE. The CDR3 contains 13 residues. V lost 2 bases and J 0 bases, leaving 4 bases between the germline ends. Based on the CDR3 plus reference TRBV5-6 and TRBJ2-3, the full variable domain is DAGVTQSPTHLIKTRGQQVTLRCSPKSGHDTVSWYQQALGQGPQFIFQYYEEEERQRGNFPDRFSGHQFPNYSSELNVNALLLGDSALYLCASSFDSTDTQYFGPGTRLTVL.

The chain has TRBV19 and TRBJ2-1; 9 nucleotides agree with TRBD2. CDR1 LNHDA and CDR2 SQIVND come from the germline V gene (reference sequence). This CDR3 has 17 amino acids. Trimming took 3 bases from V and 5 from J; bases not matched to a gene: 11. The CDR3 DNA follows: TGTGCCAGTAGTATTTCCGGTGCGGGAGGGACCGACAATGAGCAGTTCTTC. Its translation: CASSISGAGGTDNEQFF.

This clone appeared a single time. V and J are TRBV9 and TRBJ2-5; maybe TRBD2 (6 bases). Trimming pared 0 bases from V and 3 bases from J, leaving 12 bases between. The CDR3 totals 15 residues. Germline V gene lookup returns CDR1 SGDLS and CDR2 YYNGEE. CDR3 bases: TGTGCCAGCAGCGTAGAGGGACGGGGGAAAGAGACCCAGTACTTC. Encoded protein: CASSVEGRGKETQYF.

The genes are TRBV11-2 and TRBJ2-3; D is possibly TRBD2 (6 bases). Trimming cost V 2 bases and J 6 bases, with 18 bases left between them. The CDR3 is 16 residues long. Germline CDR1 is SGHAT and CDR2 is FQNNGV. The CDR3 DNA sequence: TGTGCCAGCAGCTTACTAGGCGGGATGGTCACGGATACGCAGTATTTT. Protein: CASSLLGGMVTDTQYF.

This clone was seen once. The J gene is TRBJ2-1, the V gene TRBV13; D is unclear. The CDR3 length is 12 residues. The V end was cut by 3 bases, the J end by 5 bases, with 5 bases between. The germline gives CDR1 PRHDT, CDR2 FYEKMQ (reference sequence). CDR3 loop: CASSFYNNEQFF. CDR3 nucleotides: TGTGCCAGCAGCTTCTATAACAATGAGCAGTTCTTC.

This clone occurred once. The chain recombines TRBV18 with TRBJ1-4; D is unclear. Deletions cut 3 bases from V and 4 bases from J, with 9 bases between. There are 14 residues in the CDR3. CDR1 and CDR2 (germline): KGHSH, LQKENI. The CDR3 DNA follows: TGTGCCAGCTCACCGGACGCCCTTAATGAAAAACTGTTTTTT. Translated: CASSPDALNEKLFF. The complete variable domain, with remaining parts taken from reference TRBV18 and TRBJ1-4, reads NAGVMQNPRHLVRRRGQEARLRCSPMKGHSHVYWYRQLPEEGLKFMVYLQKENIIDESGMPKERFSAEFPKEGPSILRIQQVVRGDSAAYFCASSPDALNEKLFFGSGTQLSVL.

This chain joins TRBV19 and TRBJ2-1, with a tentative D call TRBD1 (5 bases). The CDR3 consists of 15 residues. Trimming took 3 bases from V and 2 from J, leaving 11 bases between them. Germline CDR1 is LNHDA and CDR2 is SQIVND (reference sequence). This chain's CDR3 is CASSISGMPYNEQFF. As DNA, the CDR3 is TGTGCCAGTAGTATCTCAGGGATGCCCTACAATGAGCAGTTCTTC. Variable domain in full (rest from reference TRBV19 and TRBJ2-1): DGGITQSPKYLFRKEGQNVTLSCEQNLNHDAMYWYRQDPGQGLRLIYYSQIVNDFQKGDIAEGYSVSREKKESFPLTVTSAQKNPTAFYLCASSISGMPYNEQFFGPGTRLTVL.

The chain is built from TRBV6-5 and TRBJ1-4; possibly TRBD1 for D (6 bases). Trimming stripped 5 bases from V and 5 bases from J, with 12 bases between. CDR3 length equals 14 residues. In germline, CDR1 is MNHEY, CDR2 SVGAGI. The CDR3 DNA reads TGTGCCAGCAGTAGGACAGTATACAATGAAAAACTGTTTTTT. It specifies CASSRTVYNEKLFF.

This sequence joins TRBV5-1 and TRBJ2-6; 7 bases match TRBD1. V dropped 7 bases and J dropped 0; count of bases not matched to a gene: 7. Germline CDR1 is SGHRS and CDR2 is YFSETQ. The CDR3 extends over 16 amino acids. DNA of the CDR3: TGCGCCAGCTCAGGGGACAGTTTCTCTGGGGCCAACGTCCTGACTTTC. Encoded protein: CASSGDSFSGANVLTF.

CDR3 amino acids: CASSLSEGGGETQYF. DNA for the CDR3: TGTGCCAGCAGTTTATCGGAGGGGGGAGGGGAGACCCAGTACTTC. The V gene is TRBV27, the J gene TRBJ2-5, with a weak D call TRBD2 (7 bases). V lost 0 bases and J 5 bases, leaving 13 bases between the germline ends. This CDR3 region has 15 residues. CDR1 is MNHEY, CDR2 SMNVEV, per germline (reference sequence).

V gene TRBV5-1 combines with J gene TRBJ2-5, with TRBD2 as a possible D gene (6 bases). The V end lost 3 bases, the J end lost 7 bases, and 10 bases lay between the germline ends. The CDR3 sequence is 12 residues long. CDR1 SGHRS and CDR2 YFSETQ come from the germline V gene. DNA of the CDR3: TGCGCCAGCAGCTCGAATAGCGGGACCCAGTACTTC. It translates to CASSSNSGTQYF.

The chain carries TRBV27 and TRBJ1-2, with a tentative D call TRBD1 (6 bases). Germline lookup yields CDR1 MNHEY and CDR2 SMNVEV (reference sequence). V gave up 3 bases and J gave up 6 bases, with 14 bases separating them. The CDR3 length is 14 residues. The CDR3 DNA reads as TGTGCCAGCAGTTTCCTCCCGGGGACAAATGGCTACACCTTC. It yields the protein CASSFLPGTNGYTF.

The CDR3 DNA reads as TGTGCCAGCAGTGAACAGGGCTGGGGGATGAACACTGAAGCTTTCTTT. Translation: CASSEQGWGMNTEAFF. The J gene is TRBJ1-1, the V gene TRBV6-1, with D maybe TRBD1 (5 bases). V was shortened by 2 bases and J by 0 bases, with 13 bases between the two germline ends. The V gene's germline CDR1 is MNHNS and CDR2 SASEGT. There are 16 residues in the CDR3.

The V call is TRBV23-1, the J call TRBJ1-3; no reliable D call. TRBV23-1 is labeled an ORF, and its function is uncertain. Trimming left V 3 bases short and J 1 base short, with 7 bases between. This CDR3 spans 14 amino acids. The CDR3: CASSQRGSGNTIYF. CDR3 in DNA: TGCGCCAGCAGTCAGCGGGGTTCTGGAAACACCATATATTTT.

The J gene is TRBJ1-5, the V gene TRBV7-2; TRBD1 might be the D (5 bases). The length of the CDR3 is 14 residues. The germline V gene has CDR1 SGHTA and CDR2 FQGNSA. Trimming left V 5 bases short and J 6 bases short, with 14 bases between. CDR3 in DNA: TGTGCCAGCAGCCCGCCCGGGGGTGGTCAGCCCCAGCATTTT. Protein product: CASSPPGGGQPQHF.

CDR3 loop: CASSKTGGEVETQYF. The CDR3 region has the DNA TGTGCCAGCAGTAAAACAGGGGGCGAGGTAGAGACCCAGTACTTC. The V call is TRBV6-6, the J call TRBJ2-5; 9 bases are a match to TRBD1. CDR3 length: 15 residues. Germline CDR1 and CDR2: MNHNY and SVGAGI (reference sequence). The trim removed 5 bases at V and 4 bases at J, leaving 8 bases unmatched.

V gene TRBV27 combines with J gene TRBJ2-2, with no clear D. Germline V gives CDR1 MNHEY, CDR2 SMNVEV (reference sequence). The CDR3 loop spans 12 amino acids. V lost 3 bases to trimming and J lost 4 bases, with 3 bases between them. The CDR3 is CASSFLTGELFF. The CDR3 bases are TGTGCCAGCAGTTTCCTCACCGGGGAGCTGTTTTTT.

The chain couples TRBV9 to TRBJ2-3, with TRBD1 matching 7 bases. The CDR3 is 13 residues long. The ends lost 4 bases at V and 4 bases at J; junction bases unmatched: 3. The germline CDR1 and CDR2 sequences are SGDLS and YYNGEE. CDR3 sequence (DNA): TGTGCCAGCAGCCTAGGGGGCGCAGATACGCAGTATTTT. Encoded protein: CASSLGGADTQYF.

This clone appeared once. The chain carries TRBV21-1 and TRBJ1-5. TRBV21-1 is assigned pseudogene status. This CDR3 is built from 15 residues. Here the CDR3 DNA reads TGTGCCAGCAGCAAAGTGGGCAGGGAGGGTCAGCCCCAGCATTTT. Its translation: CASSKVGREGQPQHF.

The V call is TRBV2, the J call TRBJ2-3, with 10 bases matching TRBD2. V gave up 7 bases and J gave up 6 bases; unmatched junction bases: 10. The CDR3 runs 15 residues. Per germline, CDR1 SNHLY and CDR2 FYNNEI. This chain's CDR3 is CASIMSSGSRDTQYF. CDR3 nucleotide sequence: TGTGCCAGCATTATGTCTAGCGGGAGTCGTGATACGCAGTATTTT.

This clone was counted at least ten times. J is TRBJ1-4 and V is TRBV11-2; D is possibly TRBD1 (6 bases). V was pared by 0 bases and J by 7 bases, with 12 bases between. The CDR3 length is 15 residues. From germline, CDR1 is SGHAT and CDR2 FQNNGV. CDR3 DNA: TGTGCCAGCAGCTTAGATCTTGCCAGGGGTGAAAAACTGTTTTTT. The encoded protein is CASSLDLARGEKLFF. The whole variable domain, remainder taken from reference TRBV11-2 and TRBJ1-4, is EAGVAQSPRYKIIEKRQSVAFWCNPISGHATLYWYQQILGQGPKLLIQFQNNGVVDDSQLPKDRFSAERLKGVDSTLKIQPAKLEDSAVYLCASSLDLARGEKLFFGSGTQLSVL.

The chain uses TRBV25-1 and TRBJ2-5, with 11 bases fitting TRBD2. V lost 5 bases and J lost 2; bases outside the gene matches: 4. Germline lookup yields CDR1 MGHDK and CDR2 SYGVNS. The CDR3 is 15 residues long. The CDR3 DNA reads as TGTGCCAGCAGTCAGACTAGCGGGGCTCAAGAGACCCAGTACTTC. It yields the protein CASSQTSGAQETQYF.

J is TRBJ1-2 and V is TRBV4-1, with unresolved D. The germline gives CDR1 MGHRA, CDR2 YSYEKL. V was clipped by 0 bases and J by 4 bases, with 12 bases between them. The CDR3 is 15 residues long. The CDR3 DNA sequence: TGCGCCAGCAGCCAAGAGGACGGCGGATTCTATGGCTACACCTTC. The encoded protein is CASSQEDGGFYGYTF.

This chain joins TRBV5-4 and TRBJ1-4, with 11 bases matching TRBD1. The germline gives CDR1 SGHNT, CDR2 YYREEE (reference sequence). This CDR3 is 16 amino acids long. Trimming removed 4 bases from V and 7 bases from J; junction bases left unmatched: 9. The CDR3 region has the DNA TGTGCCAGCAGCACCGGACAGGGGGCTGCTCGTGAAAAACTGTTTTTT. This sequence encodes CASSTGQGAAREKLFF.

The chain is built from TRBV30 and TRBJ2-7; D unresolved. Germline V lookup: CDR1 GTSNPN, CDR2 SVGIG (reference sequence). V shed 0 bases and J shed 4 bases, with 7 bases lying between them. This CDR3 is 12 amino acids long. CDR3 nucleotide sequence: TGTGCCTGGAGTGTAGATTCGTACGAGCAGTACTTC. Its translation: CAWSVDSYEQYF.